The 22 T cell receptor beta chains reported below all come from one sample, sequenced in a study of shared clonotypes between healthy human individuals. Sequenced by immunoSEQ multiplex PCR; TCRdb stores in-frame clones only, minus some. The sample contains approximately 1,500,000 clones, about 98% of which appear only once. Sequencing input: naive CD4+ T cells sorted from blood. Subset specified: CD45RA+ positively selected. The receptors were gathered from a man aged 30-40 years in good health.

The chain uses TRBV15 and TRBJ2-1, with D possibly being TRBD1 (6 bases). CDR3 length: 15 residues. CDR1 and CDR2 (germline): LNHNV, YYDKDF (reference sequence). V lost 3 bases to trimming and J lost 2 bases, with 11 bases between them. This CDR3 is CATSSTGLAYNEQFF. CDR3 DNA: TGTGCCACCAGCAGTACAGGGCTCGCCTACAATGAGCAGTTCTTC.

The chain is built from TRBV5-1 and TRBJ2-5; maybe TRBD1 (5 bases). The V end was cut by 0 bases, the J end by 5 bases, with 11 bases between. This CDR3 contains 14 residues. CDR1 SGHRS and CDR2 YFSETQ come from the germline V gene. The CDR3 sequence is CASSLDVGDETQYF. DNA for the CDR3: TGCGCCAGCAGCTTGGATGTAGGGGATGAGACCCAGTACTTC.

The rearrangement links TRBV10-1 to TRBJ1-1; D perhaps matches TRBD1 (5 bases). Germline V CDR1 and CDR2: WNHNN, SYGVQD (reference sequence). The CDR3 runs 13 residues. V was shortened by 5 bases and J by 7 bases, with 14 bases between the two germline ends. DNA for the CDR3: TGCGCCAGCAGTCTCACTGGGGCAGGTGAAGCTTTCTTT. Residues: CASSLTGAGEAFF.

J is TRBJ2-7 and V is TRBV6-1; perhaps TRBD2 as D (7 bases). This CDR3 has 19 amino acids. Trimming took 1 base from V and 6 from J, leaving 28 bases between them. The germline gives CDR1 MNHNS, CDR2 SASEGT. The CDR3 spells CASSEVDQGWRLASREQYF. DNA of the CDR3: TGTGCCAGCAGTGAAGTAGATCAGGGGTGGAGACTAGCATCACGCGAGCAGTACTTC.

Here the CDR3 reads CASSEGAGLTDTQYF. The CDR3 DNA is TGTGCCAGCTCAGAGGGAGCAGGCCTCACAGATACGCAGTATTTT. The chain is built from TRBV18 and TRBJ2-3; tentatively, D is TRBD2 (5 bases). The V and J ends lost 5 bases and 2 bases respectively, with 14 bases between them. This CDR3 is built from 15 residues. Germline V gene data show CDR1 as KGHSH and CDR2 as LQKENI.

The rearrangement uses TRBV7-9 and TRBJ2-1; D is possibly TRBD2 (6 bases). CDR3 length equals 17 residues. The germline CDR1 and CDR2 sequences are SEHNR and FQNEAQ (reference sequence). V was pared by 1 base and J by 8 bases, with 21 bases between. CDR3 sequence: CASSLDGSGRTSHEQFF. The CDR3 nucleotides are TGTGCCAGCAGCTTAGATGGAAGCGGGCGCACTTCCCATGAGCAGTTCTTC.

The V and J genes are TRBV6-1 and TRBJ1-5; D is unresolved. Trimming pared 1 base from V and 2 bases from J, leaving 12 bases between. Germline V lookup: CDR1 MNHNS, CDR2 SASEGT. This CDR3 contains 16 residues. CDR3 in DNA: TGTGCCAGCAGTGAAGAGTGGGTTAACGGCAATCAGCCCCAGCATTTT. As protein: CASSEEWVNGNQPQHF.

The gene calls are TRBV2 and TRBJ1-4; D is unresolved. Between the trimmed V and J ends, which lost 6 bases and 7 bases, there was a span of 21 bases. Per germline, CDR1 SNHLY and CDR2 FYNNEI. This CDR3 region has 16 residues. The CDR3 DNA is TGTGCCAGCAGCATTCTGAAGGGCTCGATTGGTGAAAAACTGTTTTTT. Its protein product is CASSILKGSIGEKLFF.

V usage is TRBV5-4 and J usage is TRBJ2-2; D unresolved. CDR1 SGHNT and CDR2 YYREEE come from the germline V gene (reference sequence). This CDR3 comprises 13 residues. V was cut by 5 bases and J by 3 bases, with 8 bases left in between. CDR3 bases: TGTGCCAGCAGAAGCAAATACACCGGGGAGCTGTTTTTT. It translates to CASRSKYTGELFF.

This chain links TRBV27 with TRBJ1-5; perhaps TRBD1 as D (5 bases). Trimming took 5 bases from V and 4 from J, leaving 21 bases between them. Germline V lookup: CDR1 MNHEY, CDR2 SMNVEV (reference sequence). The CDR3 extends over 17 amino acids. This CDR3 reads CASSPRTDPGPNQPQHF. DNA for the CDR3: TGTGCCAGCAGTCCACGGACCGACCCGGGGCCTAATCAGCCCCAGCATTTT.

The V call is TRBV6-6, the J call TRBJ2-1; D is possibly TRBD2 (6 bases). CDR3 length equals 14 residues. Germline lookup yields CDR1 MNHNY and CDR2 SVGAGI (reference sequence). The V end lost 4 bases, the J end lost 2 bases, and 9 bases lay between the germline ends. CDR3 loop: CASSWAGPYNEQFF. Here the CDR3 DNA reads TGTGCCAGCAGTTGGGCGGGACCCTACAATGAGCAGTTCTTC.

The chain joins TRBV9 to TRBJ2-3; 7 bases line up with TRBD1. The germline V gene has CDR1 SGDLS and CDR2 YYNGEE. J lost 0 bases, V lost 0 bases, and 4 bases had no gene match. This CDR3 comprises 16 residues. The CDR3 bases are TGTGCCAGCAGCGTAGTGGGACAGACTAGCACAGATACGCAGTATTTT. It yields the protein CASSVVGQTSTDTQYF.

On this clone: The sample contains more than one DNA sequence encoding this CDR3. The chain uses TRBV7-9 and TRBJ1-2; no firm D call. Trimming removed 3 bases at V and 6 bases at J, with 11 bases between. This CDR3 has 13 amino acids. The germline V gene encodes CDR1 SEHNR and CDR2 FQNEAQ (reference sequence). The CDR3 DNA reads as TGTGCCAGCAGCTTGAGGGCGGGAGATGGCTACACCTTC. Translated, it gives CASSLRAGDGYTF. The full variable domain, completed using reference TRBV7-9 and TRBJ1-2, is DTGVSQNPRHKITKRGQNVTFRCDPISEHNRLYWYRQTLGQGPEFLTYFQNEAQLEKSRLLSDRFSAERPKGSFSTLEIQRTEQGDSAMYLCASSLRAGDGYTFGSGTRLTVV.

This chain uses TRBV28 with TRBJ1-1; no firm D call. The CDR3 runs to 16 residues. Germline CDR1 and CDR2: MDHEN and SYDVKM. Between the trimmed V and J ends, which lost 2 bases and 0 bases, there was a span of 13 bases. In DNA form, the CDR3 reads TGTGCCAGCAGTTTACCTCCAGGAAACTTGAACACTGAAGCTTTCTTT. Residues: CASSLPPGNLNTEAFF.

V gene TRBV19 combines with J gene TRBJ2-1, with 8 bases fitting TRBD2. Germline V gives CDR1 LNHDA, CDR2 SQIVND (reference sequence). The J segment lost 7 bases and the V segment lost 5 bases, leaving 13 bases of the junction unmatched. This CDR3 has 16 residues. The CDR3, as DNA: TGTGCCAGTAGTTCTTTAGTCCTAGCGGGTGTGAATGAGCAGTTCTTC. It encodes CASSSLVLAGVNEQFF.

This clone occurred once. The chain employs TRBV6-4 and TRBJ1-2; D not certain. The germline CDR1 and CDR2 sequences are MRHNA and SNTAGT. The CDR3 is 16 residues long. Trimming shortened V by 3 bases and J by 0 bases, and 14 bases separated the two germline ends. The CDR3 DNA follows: TGTGCCAGCAGTGAGAAGGGTGGCAGGACTAACTATGGCTACACCTTC. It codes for CASSEKGGRTNYGYTF.

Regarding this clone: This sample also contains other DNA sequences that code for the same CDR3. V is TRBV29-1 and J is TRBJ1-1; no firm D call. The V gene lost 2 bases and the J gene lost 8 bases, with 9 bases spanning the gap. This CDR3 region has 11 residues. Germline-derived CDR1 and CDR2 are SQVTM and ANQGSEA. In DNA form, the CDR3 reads TGCAGCGTTGAAAGGGCAACCGAAGCTTTCTTT. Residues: CSVERATEAFF.

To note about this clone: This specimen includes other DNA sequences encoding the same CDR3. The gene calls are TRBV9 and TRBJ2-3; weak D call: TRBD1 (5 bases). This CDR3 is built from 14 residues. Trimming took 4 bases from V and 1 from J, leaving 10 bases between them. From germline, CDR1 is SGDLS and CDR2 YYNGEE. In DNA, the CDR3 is TGTGCCAGCAGCCCCCTAGGGGGCACAGATACGCAGTATTTT. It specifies CASSPLGGTDTQYF.

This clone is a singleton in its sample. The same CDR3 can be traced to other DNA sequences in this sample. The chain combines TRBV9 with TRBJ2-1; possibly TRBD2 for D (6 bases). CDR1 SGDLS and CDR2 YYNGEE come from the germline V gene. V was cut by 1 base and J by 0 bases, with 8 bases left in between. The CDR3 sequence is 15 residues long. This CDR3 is CASSVTSSSYNEQFF. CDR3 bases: TGTGCCAGCAGCGTAACTAGCAGCTCCTACAATGAGCAGTTCTTC.

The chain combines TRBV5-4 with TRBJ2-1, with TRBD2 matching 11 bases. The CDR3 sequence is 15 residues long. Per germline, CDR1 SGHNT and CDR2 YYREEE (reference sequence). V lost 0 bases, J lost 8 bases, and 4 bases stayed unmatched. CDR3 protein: CASSLDSGRADEQFF. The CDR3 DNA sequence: TGTGCCAGCAGCTTGGATAGCGGGAGGGCGGATGAGCAGTTCTTC. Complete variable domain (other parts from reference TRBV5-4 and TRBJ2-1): ETGVTQSPTHLIKTRGQQVTLRCSSQSGHNTVSWYQQALGQGPQFIFQYYREEENGRGNFPPRFSGLQFPNYSSELNVNALELDDSALYLCASSLDSGRADEQFFGPGTRLTVL.

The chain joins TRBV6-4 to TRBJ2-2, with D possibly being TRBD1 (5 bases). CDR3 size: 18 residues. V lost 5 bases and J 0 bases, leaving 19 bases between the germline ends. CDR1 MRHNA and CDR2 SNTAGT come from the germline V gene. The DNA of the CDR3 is TGTGCCAGCAGTCGTCTGACTCTGACAGCCTCGAACACCGGGGAGCTGTTTTTT. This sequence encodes CASSRLTLTASNTGELFF.

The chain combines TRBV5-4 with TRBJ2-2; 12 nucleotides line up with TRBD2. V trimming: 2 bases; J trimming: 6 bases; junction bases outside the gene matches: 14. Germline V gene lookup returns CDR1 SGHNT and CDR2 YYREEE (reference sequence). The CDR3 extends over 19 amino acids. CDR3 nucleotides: TGTGCCAGCAGCTTCCTAGCGGGAGGGCCGGGGGCACCTGCCGGGGAGCTGTTTTTT. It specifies CASSFLAGGPGAPAGELFF.